This TCR beta chain is drawn from a study of post-analysis software for immune sequencing data. The wider study: Relapsing-remitting, secondary progressive and progressive-relapsing multiple sclerosis were all included among the disease courses.

Whole-study findings and limits: Normalized Chao1 diversity was significantly reduced in patients versus controls. Roughly 5 TRBV segments, TRBV5-6, TRBV5-1 and TRBV20-1 among them, were found more frequent in patients than controls. Strong co-clustering by F measure was seen for same-batch samples.

Unique molecular identifiers were built into the TCR beta cDNA libraries. T cells numbering 1 to 10 million yielded roughly 0.5 million cDNA molecules. TCRdb analysed the PCR reads with MiXCR anew, one entry per CDR3 protein. In the table there are fewer than 600,000 distinct CDR3 sequences, less than 45% of which are singletons. In germline, CDR1 is MGHRA, CDR2 YSYEKL. The CDR3 length is 17 residues. The germline V and J ends were trimmed by 2 bases and 1 base, with 15 bases remaining between them. In this sample, this clonotype turned up a few times. The target antigen is unknown. The chain carries TRBV4-1 and TRBJ2-1; D is unresolved. The TCR sequence derives from a girl aged 5-17 years with multiple sclerosis. The specimen sequenced was blood. The CDR3 loop is CASSQPRLVRSYNEQFF. The CDR3 DNA sequence: TGCGCCAGCAGCCAACCACGCCTAGTCCGGTCCTACAATGAGCAGTTCTTC.